This passage covers 12 T cell receptor beta chains from one sample sequenced in a study of T cell responses to AZD1222 COVID-19 vaccine. Only in-frame clones appear in the TCRdb table, and some are missing; sequencing was by immunoSEQ multiplex PCR. Of some 200,000 clones detected, 70% to 90% appear once; the ten largest clones hold roughly 6%. This specimen was peripheral blood, taken on day 0 of AZD1222 vaccination. These receptors all come from an adult in good health.

The CDR3: CASSQGGDSLNEKLFF. As DNA, the CDR3 is TGCGCCAGCAGCCAAGGGGGGGACAGCTTGAATGAAAAACTGTTTTTT. The chain employs TRBV4-1 and TRBJ1-4; 7 bases are shared with TRBD1. The CDR3 is 16 amino acids. Germline CDR1 and CDR2: MGHRA and YSYEKL. With V trimmed by 1 base and J by 5 bases, 7 bases remained unmatched.

The chain is built from TRBV7-8 and TRBJ1-1; 7 nucleotides align to TRBD1. The germline CDR1 and CDR2 sequences are SGHVS and FQNEAQ. The J segment lost 1 base and the V segment lost 5 bases, leaving 10 bases of the junction unmatched. CDR3 length: 16 residues. The CDR3 sequence is CASSPGPGQTNTEAFF. The CDR3 region has the DNA TGTGCCAGCAGCCCTGGACCGGGACAGACGAACACTGAAGCTTTCTTT.

V usage is TRBV10-3 and J usage is TRBJ1-5; 7 nucleotides agree with TRBD1. The germline CDR1 and CDR2 sequences are ENHRY and SYGVKD. The CDR3 has 14 residues. Germline trimming cut 10 bases from V and 5 bases from J; bases unmatched to any gene: 11. The CDR3 spells CATTSQGTDQPQHF. The CDR3 DNA reads as TGTGCCACCACTAGTCAGGGGACAGATCAGCCCCAGCATTTT.

The CDR3 spells CASRGGKVSYEQYF. The DNA for the CDR3 is TGTGCCAGCAGGGGGGGGAAAGTTTCCTACGAGCAGTACTTC. V usage is TRBV6-5 and J usage is TRBJ2-7; 7 nucleotides line up with TRBD2. The trim removed 6 bases at V and 1 base at J, leaving 6 bases unmatched. The CDR3 is 14 residues long. Germline V lookup: CDR1 MNHEY, CDR2 SVGAGI.

This chain connects TRBV9 to TRBJ1-1, with a tentative D call TRBD1 (5 bases). Trimming left V 0 bases short and J 1 base short, with 10 bases between. Germline assignment: CDR1 SGDLS and CDR2 YYNGEE. The CDR3 has 15 residues. The CDR3 coding sequence is TGTGCCAGCAGCGTAGTCAGGGCGGGGAACACTGAAGCTTTCTTT. Protein: CASSVVRAGNTEAFF.

J is TRBJ1-6 and V is TRBV2; maybe TRBD1 (5 bases). The CDR3 spans 14 residues. The germline gives CDR1 SNHLY, CDR2 FYNNEI. V dropped 4 bases and J dropped 5 bases, with 9 bases sitting between them. The CDR3 loop is CASSVEQDNSPLHF. CDR3 DNA: TGTGCCAGCAGTGTTGAACAGGATAATTCACCCCTCCACTTT.

This clone was detected only once. The chain carries TRBV29-1 and TRBJ1-1; TRBD1 might be the D (6 bases). The CDR3 loop spans 16 amino acids. Germline V gives CDR1 SQVTM, CDR2 ANQGSEA. Trimming took off 0 bases at V and 2 bases at J, with 16 bases between the two ends. The CDR3 bases are TGCAGCGTTGAAGAGGAAACGCAGGGGTTCAACACTGAAGCTTTCTTT. Protein product: CSVEEETQGFNTEAFF.

This chain uses TRBV5-1 with TRBJ2-7; 9 bases match TRBD1. Germline CDR1 and CDR2: SGHRS and YFSETQ. V lost 4 bases, J lost 7 bases, and 15 bases stayed unmatched. CDR3 length equals 16 residues. This CDR3 is CASSTGPGQGFGEQYF. The DNA for the CDR3 is TGCGCCAGCAGCACGGGTCCGGGACAGGGCTTTGGAGAGCAGTACTTC.

The chain combines TRBV19 with TRBJ2-7, with TRBD2 identical over 14 bases. V trimming: 4 bases; J trimming: 3 bases; junction bases outside the gene matches: 2. This CDR3 is 15 amino acids long. The germline V gene has CDR1 LNHDA and CDR2 SQIVND (reference sequence). The CDR3 spells CASSRLAGGSYEQYF. The CDR3 coding sequence is TGTGCCAGTAGTAGACTAGCGGGGGGGAGCTACGAGCAGTACTTC.

The DNA for the CDR3 is TGTGCCAGCAGCCTGGTTGGGCGCTCTGGGGCCAACGTCCTGACTTTC. Translation gives CASSLVGRSGANVLTF. V is TRBV3-1 (or the pseudogene TRBV3-2) and J is TRBJ2-6; D remains ambiguous. CDR3 length: 16 amino acids. CDR1 and CDR2 (germline): LGHDT, YNNKEL (reference sequence). V lost 4 bases to trimming and J lost 0 bases, with 10 bases between them.

The chain couples TRBV11-1 to TRBJ1-2; TRBD1 is a possible D gene (6 bases). Germline-derived CDR1 and CDR2 are SGHAT and FQDESV (reference sequence). Deletions cut 5 bases from V and 6 bases from J, with 19 bases between. The CDR3 is made up of 15 amino acids. Here the CDR3 reads CASSDQLGQGNGYTF. In DNA, the CDR3 is TGTGCCAGCAGCGACCAGTTGGGGCAGGGGAATGGCTACACCTTC.

This chain links TRBV10-3 with TRBJ2-7; D possibly corresponds to TRBD1 (6 bases). The CDR3 has 14 residues. CDR1 and CDR2 from the germline V gene are ENHRY and SYGVKD. Trimming left V 5 bases short and J 4 bases short, with 15 bases between. The CDR3 DNA reads TGTGCCATCAGTAGAACAGGGCCGGGGTACGAGCAGTACTTC. Translation: CAISRTGPGYEQYF.